This T cell receptor beta chain was identified during a study of blood T cell repertoires in COVID-19. Sequencing used immunoSEQ multiplex PCR; TCRdb keeps in-frame clones, though not all of them. This sample yields 110,000 to 150,000 clones, of which roughly three quarters are seen a single time; about 1.8% belongs to the top ten. Germline V gene sequence: CDR1 LNHNV, CDR2 YYDKDF (reference sequence). With 5 bases clipped from V and 6 bases from J, the junction kept 10 bases outside the gene matches. CDR3 size: 14 residues. The specimen was peripheral blood. The chain recombines TRBV15 with TRBJ2-7, with 7 positions matching TRBD1. The origin of this receptor is a woman aged 60 to 75 with acute or convalescent COVID-19. In DNA form, the CDR3 reads TGTGCCACCAGCCCAGGGGGACCCTCGGGCGAGCAGTACTTC. It is translated as CATSPGGPSGEQYF.